The present entry profiles one T cell receptor beta chain with its context. As yet, its antigen is unknown. RNA extraction and reverse transcription yielded cDNA as sequencing template. Clones were read by immunoSEQ multiplex PCR, and TCRdb kept only the in-frame ones, dropping some. The table lists 110,000 to 150,000 clones, 62% of them singletons, with approximately 34% in the top ten. The CDR3 is made up of 14 amino acids. The V end was cut by 1 base, the J end by 1 base, with 6 bases between. CDR1 and CDR2 (germline): SGHDT, YYEEEE. The entry originates in a study of CD8+ T cells in alopecia areata. Study-level findings and limits: Compared with normal scalp, lesional scalp had higher clonality and more expanded CD8+ clones. Possibly as an HLA-related effect, TCR sharing across patients appeared less clear than in mice.

This clonotype was sampled from a human donor in good health. This rearrangement joins TRBV5-6 to TRBJ2-1, with D maybe TRBD2 (5 bases). The sequencing sample was made of CD8+ T cells sorted from blood. This CDR3 is CASSLSGSYNEQFF. The CDR3 coding sequence is TGTGCCAGCAGCTTGAGCGGTTCCTACAATGAGCAGTTCTTC.